The 12 T cell receptor beta chains listed next were all sequenced from one sample in a study of TIL therapy for anti-PD-1-resistant metastatic lung cancer. Stated time point: pre-treatment sample, taken before nivolumab and TIL therapy. The immunoSEQ assay was v3. Produced via immunoSEQ multiplex PCR; TCRdb's table is partial and in-frame only. The table lists about 44,000 clones, 70% to 85% of them singletons. The specimen comprised blood, sampled at baseline. These receptors were taken from a man in his 70s with non-small cell lung cancer.

This chain connects TRBV29-1 to TRBJ2-3; 7 positions agree with TRBD2. Germline assignment: CDR1 SQVTM and CDR2 ANQGSEA. With V trimmed by 6 bases and J by 0 bases, 6 bases remained unmatched. CDR3 length: 14 amino acids. CDR3 coding DNA: TGCAGCGTGTATAGCGGGTACAGCACAGATACGCAGTATTTT. As protein: CSVYSGYSTDTQYF.

V usage is TRBV19 and J usage is TRBJ2-5; 9 nucleotides line up with TRBD1. CDR1 and CDR2 from the germline V gene are LNHDA and SQIVND (reference sequence). This CDR3 contains 15 residues. Trimming cost V 7 bases and J 4 bases; bases outside gene matches: 10. CDR3 residues: CASTKPGQGRETQYF. The CDR3 DNA follows: TGTGCCAGTACCAAGCCGGGACAGGGTCGAGAGACCCAGTACTTC. The variable domain in full, with the rest retrieved from reference TRBV19 and TRBJ2-5, is DGGITQSPKYLFRKEGQNVTLSCEQNLNHDAMYWYRQDPGQGLRLIYYSQIVNDFQKGDIAEGYSVSREKKESFPLTVTSAQKNPTAFYLCASTKPGQGRETQYFGPGTRLLVL.

This sequence joins TRBV11-2 and TRBJ2-7, with 12 bases aligning to TRBD2. Germline lookup yields CDR1 SGHAT and CDR2 FQNNGV. The CDR3 is made up of 15 amino acids. V dropped 5 bases and J dropped 2; count of bases not matched to a gene: 4. CDR3 region: CASSLRLAGAYEQYF. The CDR3 DNA reads TGTGCCAGCAGCCTCCGACTAGCGGGAGCCTACGAGCAGTACTTC.

The chain joins TRBV9 to TRBJ2-2; 10 positions match TRBD2. The CDR3 spans 17 residues. CDR1 and CDR2 from the germline V gene are SGDLS and YYNGEE. Trimming took 3 bases from V and 6 from J; bases not matched to a gene: 11. The CDR3 bases are TGTGCCAGCAGCGAGACGACTAGCGGGCGCAGCCCCGGGGAGCTGTTTTTT. This translates into CASSETTSGRSPGELFF.

Written as DNA, the CDR3 is TGTGCCAGCAGCCGGGACAGGGAAGAAGCTTTCTTT. This codes for CASSRDREEAFF. The rearrangement links TRBV7-8 to TRBJ1-1; TRBD1 matches at 9 bases. The V gene's germline CDR1 is SGHVS and CDR2 FQNEAQ. This CDR3 region has 12 residues. Losses at the gene ends were 5 bases for V and 8 bases for J; bases not matched to a gene: 3.

The V and J genes are TRBV9 and TRBJ1-4; 7 bases fit TRBD1. The CDR3 loop spans 16 amino acids. CDR1 SGDLS and CDR2 YYNGEE come from the germline V gene. With V trimmed by 4 bases and J by 3 bases, 9 bases remained unmatched. Written as DNA, the CDR3 is TGTGCCAGCAGCCCCCAACAGGGGTCCCCTAATGAAAAACTGTTTTTT. As protein: CASSPQQGSPNEKLFF.

This rearrangement joins TRBV19 to TRBJ2-1; 15 bases fit TRBD2. The CDR3 spans 17 residues. V shed 5 bases, J shed 6 bases, and the junction held 8 bases outside the gene matches. Germline lookup yields CDR1 LNHDA and CDR2 SQIVND (reference sequence). DNA of the CDR3: TGTGCCAGTAGTCCCTCTGGACTAGCGGGAGGGTCCAATGAGCAGTTCTTC. This gives the protein CASSPSGLAGGSNEQFF. Full variable domain (rest looked up from reference TRBV19 and TRBJ2-1): DGGITQSPKYLFRKEGQNVTLSCEQNLNHDAMYWYRQDPGQGLRLIYYSQIVNDFQKGDIAEGYSVSREKKESFPLTVTSAQKNPTAFYLCASSPSGLAGGSNEQFFGPGTRLTVL.

As DNA, the CDR3 is TGTGCCAGCAGCTCAAACCTACTCGGGGACGGCACTGAAGCTTTCTTT. This sequence encodes CASSSNLLGDGTEAFF. The chain carries TRBV7-3 and TRBJ1-1, with a possible D match to TRBD1 (5 bases). CDR1 SGHTA and CDR2 FQGTGA come from the germline V gene. V was cut by 4 bases and J by 4 bases, with 19 bases left in between. The CDR3 is made up of 16 amino acids.

This chain links TRBV28 with TRBJ1-1; 9 bases map to TRBD1. This CDR3 spans 14 amino acids. J lost 2 bases, V lost 5 bases, and 3 bases had no gene match. CDR1 and CDR2 from the germline V gene are MDHEN and SYDVKM. The CDR3 reads CASSRGQGNTEAFF. As DNA, the CDR3 is TGTGCCAGCAGTCGGGGACAGGGTAACACTGAAGCTTTCTTT.

In its sample, this clone was seen a few times. V usage is TRBV21-1 and J usage is TRBJ2-1; TRBD1 was called by the table and not checked on the DNA. TRBV21-1 is flagged as a pseudogene. This CDR3 spans 16 amino acids. CDR3 sequence (DNA): TGTGCCAGCAGCAAAGTGGGACAGGGCGATTACAATGAGCAGTTCTTC. Encoded protein: CASSKVGQGDYNEQFF.

This chain links TRBV19 with TRBJ1-5; D ambiguous. Trimming removed 0 bases from V and 7 bases from J, with 10 bases in between. Germline CDR1 LNHDA, CDR2 SQIVND (reference sequence). The CDR3 spans 14 residues. The CDR3 DNA follows: TGTGCCAGTAGTATAGATCAGATTTTGCAGCCCCAGCATTTT. It translates to CASSIDQILQPQHF.

This clone was seen just once. This chain uses TRBV4-1 with TRBJ2-3; D possibly corresponds to TRBD2 (6 bases). This CDR3 region has 17 residues. The V end was cut by 1 base, the J end by 4 bases, with 18 bases between. Germline V lookup: CDR1 MGHRA, CDR2 YSYEKL. CDR3 amino acids: CASSQARDLTPSDTQYF. CDR3 in DNA: TGCGCCAGCAGCCAAGCTAGGGACTTGACACCTTCAGATACGCAGTATTTT.